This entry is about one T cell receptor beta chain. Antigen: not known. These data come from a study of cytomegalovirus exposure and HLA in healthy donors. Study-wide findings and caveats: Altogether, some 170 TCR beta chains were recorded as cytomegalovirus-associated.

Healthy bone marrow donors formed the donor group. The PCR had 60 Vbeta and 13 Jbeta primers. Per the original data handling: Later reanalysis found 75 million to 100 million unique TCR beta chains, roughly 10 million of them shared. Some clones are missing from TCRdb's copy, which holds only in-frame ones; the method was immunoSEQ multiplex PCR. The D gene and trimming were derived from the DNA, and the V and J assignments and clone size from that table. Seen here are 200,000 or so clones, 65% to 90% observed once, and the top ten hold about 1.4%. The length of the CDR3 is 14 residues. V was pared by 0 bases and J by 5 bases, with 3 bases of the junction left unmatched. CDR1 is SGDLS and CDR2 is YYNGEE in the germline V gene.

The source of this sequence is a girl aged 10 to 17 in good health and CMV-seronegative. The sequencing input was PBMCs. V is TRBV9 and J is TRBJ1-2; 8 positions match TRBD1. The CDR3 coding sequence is TGTGCCAGCAGCGTAGCTCGACAGGGGTATGGCTACACCTTC. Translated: CASSVARQGYGYTF.